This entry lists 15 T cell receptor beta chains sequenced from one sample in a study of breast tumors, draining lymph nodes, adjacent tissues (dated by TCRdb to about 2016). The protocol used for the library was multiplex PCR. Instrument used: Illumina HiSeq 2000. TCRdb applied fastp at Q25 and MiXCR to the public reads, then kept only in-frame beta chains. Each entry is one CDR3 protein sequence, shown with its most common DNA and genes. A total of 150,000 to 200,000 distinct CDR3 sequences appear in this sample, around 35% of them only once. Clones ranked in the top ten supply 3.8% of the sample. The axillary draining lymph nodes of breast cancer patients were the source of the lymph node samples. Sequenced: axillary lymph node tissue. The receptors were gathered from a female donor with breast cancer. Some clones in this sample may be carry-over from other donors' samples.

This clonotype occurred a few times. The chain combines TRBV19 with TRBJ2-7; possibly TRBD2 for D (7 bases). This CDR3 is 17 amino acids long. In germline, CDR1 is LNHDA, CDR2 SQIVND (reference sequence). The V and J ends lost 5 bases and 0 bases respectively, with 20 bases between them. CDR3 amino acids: CASSWGLGGGASYEQYF. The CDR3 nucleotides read TGTGCCAGTAGTTGGGGGTTGGGGGGGGGGGCCTCCTACGAGCAGTACTTC.

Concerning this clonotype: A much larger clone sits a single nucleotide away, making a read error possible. The CDR3 sequence is CSARPNYNEPFF. The CDR3 coding sequence is TGCAGTGCAAGACCGAACTACAATGAGCCGTTCTTC. The V and J genes are TRBV20-1 and TRBJ2-1, with unresolved D. The germline CDR1 and CDR2 sequences are DFQATT and SNEGSKA (reference sequence). CDR3 length: 12 residues.

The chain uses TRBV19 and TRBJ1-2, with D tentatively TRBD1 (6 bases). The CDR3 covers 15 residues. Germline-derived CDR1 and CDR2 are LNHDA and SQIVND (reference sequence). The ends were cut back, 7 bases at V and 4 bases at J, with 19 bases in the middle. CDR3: CASTQSGGLSYGYTF. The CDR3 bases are TGTGCCAGTACCCAGAGCGGGGGGCTTAGCTATGGCTACACCTTC.

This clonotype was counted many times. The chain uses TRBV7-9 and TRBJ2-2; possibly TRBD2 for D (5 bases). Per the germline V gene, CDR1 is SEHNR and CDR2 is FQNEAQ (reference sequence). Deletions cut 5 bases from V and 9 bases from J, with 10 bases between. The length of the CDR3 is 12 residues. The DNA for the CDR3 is TGTGCCAGCAGCCCCGGGAAGAGGGAGCTGTTTTTT. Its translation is CASSPGKRELFF.

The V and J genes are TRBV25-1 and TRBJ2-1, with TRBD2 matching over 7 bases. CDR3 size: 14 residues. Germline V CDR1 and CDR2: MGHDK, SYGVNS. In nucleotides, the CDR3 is TGTGCTAGAGTGTTGGCTAGCGGATACAATGAGCAGTTCTTC. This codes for CARVLASGYNEQFF.

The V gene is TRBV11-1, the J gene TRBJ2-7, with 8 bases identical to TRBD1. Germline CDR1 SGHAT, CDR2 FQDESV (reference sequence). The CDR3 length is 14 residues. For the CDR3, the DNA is TGTGCGAACAGACACTCCGGGACAGGATACGAGCAGTACTTC. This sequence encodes CANRHSGTGYEQYF.

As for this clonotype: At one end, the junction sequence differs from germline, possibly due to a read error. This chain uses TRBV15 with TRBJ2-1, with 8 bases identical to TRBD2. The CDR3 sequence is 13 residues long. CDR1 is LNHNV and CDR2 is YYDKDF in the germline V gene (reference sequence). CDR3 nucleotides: TGTGCCACCATCAGAAGTAGCGGGACTGAGCAGTTCTTC. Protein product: CATIRSSGTEQFF.

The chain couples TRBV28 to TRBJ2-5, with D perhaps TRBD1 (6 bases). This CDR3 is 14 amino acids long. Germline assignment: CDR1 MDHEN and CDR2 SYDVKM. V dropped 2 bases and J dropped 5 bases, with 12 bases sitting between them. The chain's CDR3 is CASSLPQGSETQYF. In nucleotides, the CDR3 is TGTGCCAGCAGTTTACCACAGGGTAGTGAGACCCAGTACTTC.

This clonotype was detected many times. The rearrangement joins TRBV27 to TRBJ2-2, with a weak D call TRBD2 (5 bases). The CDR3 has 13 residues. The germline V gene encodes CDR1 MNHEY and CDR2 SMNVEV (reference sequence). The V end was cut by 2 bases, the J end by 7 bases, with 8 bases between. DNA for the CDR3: TGTGCCAGCAGTTTACGGGGTTTCGGGGAGCTGTTTTTT. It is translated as CASSLRGFGELFF.

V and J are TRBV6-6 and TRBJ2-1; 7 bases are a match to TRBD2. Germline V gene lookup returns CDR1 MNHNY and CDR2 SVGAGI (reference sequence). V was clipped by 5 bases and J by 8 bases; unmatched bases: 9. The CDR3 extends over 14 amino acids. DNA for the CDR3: TGTGCCAGCAGTCACCTTCTGACTAGCTATGAGCAGTTCTTC. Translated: CASSHLLTSYEQFF.

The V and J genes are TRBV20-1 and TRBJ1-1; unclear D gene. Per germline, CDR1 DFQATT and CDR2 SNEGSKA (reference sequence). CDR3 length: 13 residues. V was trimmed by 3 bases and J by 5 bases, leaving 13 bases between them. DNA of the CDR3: TGCAGTGCTAGTATCCCTTCTGGGACTGAAGCTTTCTTT. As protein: CSASIPSGTEAFF.

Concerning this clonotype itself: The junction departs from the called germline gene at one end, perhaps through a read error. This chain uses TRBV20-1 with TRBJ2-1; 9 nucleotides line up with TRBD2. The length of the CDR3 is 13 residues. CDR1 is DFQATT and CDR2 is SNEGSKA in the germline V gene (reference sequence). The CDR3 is CSAETGTSNAQFF. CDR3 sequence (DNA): TGCAGTGCTGAGACCGGGACTAGCAATGCGCAGTTCTTC.

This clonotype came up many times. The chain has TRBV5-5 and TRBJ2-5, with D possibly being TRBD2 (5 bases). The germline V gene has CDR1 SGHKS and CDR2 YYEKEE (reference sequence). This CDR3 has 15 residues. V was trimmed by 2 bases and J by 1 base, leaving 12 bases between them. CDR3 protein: CASSFPRAGQETQYF. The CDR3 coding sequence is TGTGCCAGCAGCTTCCCTCGGGCGGGCCAAGAGACCCAGTACTTC.

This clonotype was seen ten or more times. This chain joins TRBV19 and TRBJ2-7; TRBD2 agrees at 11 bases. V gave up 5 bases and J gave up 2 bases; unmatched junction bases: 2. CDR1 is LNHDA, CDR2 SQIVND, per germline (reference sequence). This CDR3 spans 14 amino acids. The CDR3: CASSSTSGAYEQYF. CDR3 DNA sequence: TGTGCCAGTAGTTCGACTAGCGGGGCCTACGAGCAGTACTTC.

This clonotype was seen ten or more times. The CDR3 here is CASSSRGEQYF. The CDR3 coding sequence is TGTGCCAGCAGTTCAAGAGGGGAGCAGTACTTC. The chain couples TRBV9 to TRBJ2-7; D is possibly TRBD2 (5 bases). Per germline, CDR1 SGDLS and CDR2 YYNGEE. The CDR3 consists of 11 residues. The V end lost 5 bases, the J end lost 7 bases, and 10 bases lay between the germline ends. Drawing the rest from reference TRBV9 and TRBJ2-7, the complete variable domain is DSGVTQTPKHLITATGQRVTLRCSPRSGDLSVYWYQQSLDQGLQFLIQYYNGEERAKGNILERFSAQQFPDLHSELNLSSLELGDSALYFCASSSRGEQYFGPGTRLTVT.